These 7 T cell receptor beta chains were sequenced from one sample in a study of molecular identifiers for immune sequencing clone quantification. TCRdb called the PCR reads again in MiXCR, with one record for every CDR3 protein. Of 90,000 or so distinct CDR3 sequences listed, roughly 23% are singletons. What was sequenced was naive CD8+ T cells from blood, with Jurkat cell RNA spiked in. This sample's subset: FACS-sorted CD8+CD4-CCR7+CD45RA+ naive T cells. These receptors all come from a human donor in good health. Some libraries in this study had Jurkat cell RNA spiked in.

This clonotype has ten or more counts. The chain employs TRBV10-3 and TRBJ2-7; 8 bases agree with TRBD2. The germline gives CDR1 ENHRY, CDR2 SYGVKD. This CDR3 contains 14 residues. J was trimmed by 2 bases and V by 3 bases; bases with no gene match: 3. The CDR3: CAISDNGRAYEQYF. CDR3 DNA sequence: TGTGCCATCAGTGATAACGGGAGGGCCTACGAGCAGTACTTC.

This clonotype was seen at least ten times. The chain employs TRBV12-3 or TRBV12-4 and TRBJ2-3; 13 bases map to TRBD2. This CDR3 region has 15 residues. With 5 bases clipped from V and 6 bases from J, the junction kept 5 bases outside the gene matches. As DNA, the CDR3 is TGTGCCAGCAGTATCGGACTAGCGGGAGAGGATACGCAGTATTTT. Translated: CASSIGLAGEDTQYF.

This clonotype was picked up a small number of times. The gene calls are TRBV14 and TRBJ2-1, with 9 bases fitting TRBD2. Germline loops: CDR1 SGHDN, CDR2 FVKESK. The CDR3 has 16 residues. Germline trimming cut 2 bases from V and 2 bases from J; bases unmatched to any gene: 4. The CDR3 nucleotides read TGTGCCAGCAGCCAAATAGCGGGAGTGGCCTACAATGAGCAGTTCTTC. This encodes CASSQIAGVAYNEQFF.

On this clonotype: Just one base apart from a much larger clone, this may be a read error. The chain recombines TRBV9 with TRBJ2-7; D not resolved. This CDR3 region has 15 residues. Germline V gene sequence: CDR1 SGDLS, CDR2 YYNGEE. CDR3 nucleotides: TGTGTCAGCAGCCCTTCTGGACGGAGCTCCTACGAGCAGTACTTC. It encodes CVSSPSGRSSYEQYF.

A remark on this clonotype: A much bigger clone sits one base away, suggesting this may be a read error. This chain joins TRBV10-3 and TRBJ2-3; 13 bases agree with TRBD2. The CDR3 has 16 residues. CDR1 is ENHRY, CDR2 SYGVKD, per germline. The trim removed 7 bases at V and 2 bases at J, leaving 6 bases unmatched. CDR3 amino acids: CAINIGTSGATDTQYF. The CDR3, as DNA: TGTGCCATCAATATTGGGACTAGCGGGGCCACAGATACGCAGTATTTT.

This clonotype has just a few counts. The rearrangement joins TRBV15 to TRBJ2-3; D perhaps matches TRBD2 (7 bases). This CDR3 comprises 16 residues. The V end was cut by 3 bases, the J end by 6 bases, with 19 bases between. The germline V gene encodes CDR1 LNHNV and CDR2 YYDKDF (reference sequence). Here the CDR3 DNA reads TGTGCCACCAGCAGGCAGGACGGGGGGCCCCCGGATACGCAGTATTTT. Translated, it gives CATSRQDGGPPDTQYF.

This clonotype came up a few times. V and J are TRBV27 and TRBJ2-7; D may be TRBD2 (5 bases). The length of the CDR3 is 15 residues. The V end lost 1 base, the J end lost 3 bases, and 13 bases lay between the germline ends. Per the germline V gene, CDR1 is MNHEY and CDR2 is SMNVEV (reference sequence). CDR3 loop: CASSLFGPEGYEQYF. DNA for the CDR3: TGTGCCAGCAGTTTATTTGGGCCAGAGGGCTACGAGCAGTACTTC.